The rows below give T cell receptor beta chains drawn from one sample of a study of OX40 agonist ivuxolimab in advanced cancers. The method was immunoSEQ multiplex PCR; TCRdb's version includes in-frame clones alone and lacks a portion of them. The table has roughly 32,000 clones, about three quarters seen once; the top ten hold under 30%. The source was CD4+ or CD8+ T cells sorted from blood, collected in a trial of the OX40 agonist ivuxolimab. The receptors derive from an adult with an advanced solid tumor such as melanoma, head and neck, liver or kidney cancer. CDR3s include the opening cysteine and the closing phenylalanine or tryptophan. The D gene is left open where the match is weak. Clone size is given for some rows only: seen once, a few or many times, or a class if the clone is expanded.

-	-	TRBV5-1	TRBJ1-1	CASSPTFTNTEAFF	TGCGCCAGCAGCCCCACCTTCACGAACACTGAAGCTTTCTTT
TRBD2	-	TRBV28	TRBJ2-1	CASSKTSGGYNEQFF	TGTGCCAGCAGTAAGACTAGCGGGGGATACAATGAGCAGTTCTTC
TRBD2	-	TRBV6-6	TRBJ2-3	CASRGASGVTDTQYF	TGTGCCAGCAGGGGTGCGAGCGGGGTCACAGATACGCAGTATTTT
TRBD2	-	TRBV28	TRBJ2-7	CASSVGLAGIYEQYF	TGTGCCAGCAGCGTGGGACTAGCGGGGATCTACGAGCAGTACTTC
TRBD1	-	TRBV4-1	TRBJ2-2	CASSPGQGTIGELFF	TGCGCCAGCAGTCCGGGACAGGGGACTATCGGGGAGCTGTTTTTT
-	-	TRBV2	TRBJ2-5	CASAALGADQYF	TGTGCCAGCGCTGCCCTAGGAGCAGACCAGTACTTC
TRBD1	-	TRBV5-5	TRBJ1-2	CASSLRQGGGYTF	TGTGCCAGCAGCCTTAGACAGGGTGGGGGCTACACCTTC
-	-	TRBV10-2	TRBJ2-7	CASSDSRQLSYEQYF	TGCGCCAGCAGTGACAGCCGGCAGCTCTCCTACGAGCAGTACTTC
-	once	TRBV29-1	TRBJ1-1	CSVHLNRGPRGEAFF	TGCAGCGTCCATCTAAACCGGGGGCCCCGAGGAGAAGCTTTCTTT
-	-	TRBV11-2	TRBJ2-3	CASSPRAEDTQYF	TGTGCCAGCAGCCCACGGGCCGAGGATACGCAGTATTTT
TRBD1	-	TRBV18	TRBJ1-5	CASSPPGQGTSNQPQHF	TGTGCCAGCTCACCACCGGGACAGGGAACTAGCAATCAGCCCCAGCATTTT
-	few	TRBV7-9	TRBJ2-5	CASSLGLGKETQYF	TGTGCCAGCAGCTTAGGGTTGGGGAAAGAGACCCAGTACTTC
-	once	TRBV27	TRBJ1-6	CASSTPGTGNSPLHF	TGTGCCAGCAGTACCCCCGGGACCGGTAATTCACCCCTCCACTTT
-	-	TRBV6-1	TRBJ2-5	CASSEQGPSGQYF	TGTGCCAGCAGTGAACAAGGCCCGAGCGGCCAGTACTTC
-	few	TRBV18	TRBJ2-7	CASSHKESAEQYF	TGTGCCAGCTCACATAAGGAATCAGCCGAGCAGTACTTC
-	-	TRBV5-6	TRBJ2-7	CASSGYSSYEQYF	TGTGCCAGCAGTGGGTATAGCTCCTACGAGCAGTACTTC
-	few	TRBV6-5	TRBJ1-6	CASSSRTSSYNSPLHF	TGTGCCAGCAGTTCCCGGACGAGCTCCTATAATTCACCCCTCCACTTT
-	-	TRBV6-5	TRBJ2-1	CASSYGANSYNEQFF	TGTGCCAGCAGTTACGGGGCTAACTCCTACAATGAGCAGTTCTTC
-	-	TRBV29-1	TRBJ1-1	CSATGMWFAAFF	TGCAGCGCTACCGGGATGTGGTTTGCAGCTTTCTTT
-	-	TRBV27	TRBJ2-6	CASSLLSGPVGANVLTF	TGTGCCAGCAGTTTATTATCCGGCCCGGTTGGGGCCAACGTCCTGACTTTC
TRBD1	-	TRBV18	TRBJ1-2	CASSPRGQGPNYGYTF	TGTGCCAGCTCACCCCGAGGACAGGGGCCGAACTATGGCTACACCTTC
TRBD1	-	TRBV19	TRBJ1-6	CASSIGQGTGRSPLHF	TGTGCCAGTAGTATAGGACAAGGGACAGGACGTTCACCCCTCCACTTT
-	-	TRBV27	TRBJ2-3	CASSLDRRDTQYF	TGTGCCAGCAGTTTGGACCGTCGGGATACGCAGTATTTT
TRBD2	-	TRBV2	TRBJ2-1	CASRTGLAGGTEQFF	TGTGCCAGCAGAACTGGACTAGCGGGGGGAACTGAGCAGTTCTTC
-	-	TRBV2	TRBJ1-1	CASSQRTEAFF	TGTGCCAGCAGCCAGCGGACTGAAGCTTTCTTT
-	few	TRBV30	TRBJ1-4	CAWSRGIGSNEKLFF	TGTGCCTGGAGTAGGGGGATTGGATCTAATGAAAAACTGTTTTTT
-	once	TRBV5-1	TRBJ2-6	CASSRGGSGANVLTF	TGCGCCAGCAGCCGAGGGGGCTCTGGGGCCAACGTCCTGACTTTC
-	few	TRBV6-1	TRBJ2-2	CASSFFSGELFF	TGTGCCAGCAGTTTTTTTAGTGGGGAGCTGTTTTTT
-	-	TRBV5-1	TRBJ1-2	CASSIGTSWGNYGYTF	TGCGCCAGCAGCATCGGGACGTCGTGGGGAAACTATGGCTACACCTTC
-	once	TRBV15	TRBJ2-5	CATSRAEPETQYF	TGTGCCACCAGCAGAGCAGAGCCAGAGACCCAGTACTTC
-	-	TRBV9	TRBJ2-7	CASSADRSTYEQYF	TGTGCCAGCAGCGCAGACAGGTCAACCTACGAGCAGTACTTC
-	-	TRBV18	TRBJ1-1	CASSSLGGGTEAFF	TGTGCCAGCTCATCCCTAGGAGGGGGCACTGAAGCTTTCTTT
-	few	TRBV10-1	TRBJ1-3	CATDPNTIYF	TGCGCCACCGATCCAAACACCATATATTTT
TRBD1	-	TRBV5-1	TRBJ2-2	CASSSSGTGNTGELFF	TGCGCCAGCAGCTCTTCGGGGACAGGGAACACCGGGGAGCTGTTTTTT
TRBD2	-	TRBV30	TRBJ2-2	CAWSAGLAGIGGELFF	TGTGCCTGGAGCGCGGGACTAGCGGGGATCGGCGGGGAGCTGTTTTTT
TRBD2	-	TRBV7-3	TRBJ2-1	CASSLASGGPMEQFF	TGTGCCAGCAGCTTAGCTAGCGGGGGACCAATGGAGCAGTTCTTC
-	-	TRBV4-1	TRBJ2-3	CASSQDSPTTGSTTDTQYF	TGCGCCAGCAGCCAAGATTCCCCGACGACAGGTTCGACCACAGATACGCAGTATTTT
TRBD1	medium-sized	TRBV14	TRBJ1-2	CASSASRDRGGEGYGYTF	TGTGCCAGCAGCGCTTCACGGGACAGGGGAGGGGAAGGCTATGGCTACACCTTC
-	-	TRBV6-5	TRBJ1-3	CASSPTAVSGNTIYF	TGTGCCAGCAGTCCAACAGCGGTCTCTGGAAACACCATATATTTT
-	once	TRBV18	TRBJ2-7	CASSPLNSYEQYF	TGTGCCAGCTCACCCCTTAACTCCTACGAGCAGTACTTC
TRBD1	-	TRBV10-3	TRBJ2-7	CAISLTGDAYEQYF	TGTGCCATCAGTTTGACAGGGGACGCCTACGAGCAGTACTTC
-	-	TRBV7-9	TRBJ2-3	CASSFGGATDTQYF	TGTGCCAGCAGCTTCGGCGGGGCCACAGATACGCAGTATTTT
-	-	TRBV28	TRBJ1-1	CASSSPEAGRFTEAFF	TGTGCCAGCAGTTCCCCCGAGGCAGGGAGGTTCACTGAAGCTTTCTTT
-	once	TRBV6-5	TRBJ2-2	CASSYFVGTAGELFF	TGTGCCAGCAGTTACTTTGTGGGAACCGCCGGGGAGCTGTTTTTT
TRBD1	-	TRBV5-8	TRBJ1-5	CASSWGTGKKGQPQHF	TGTGCCAGCAGCTGGGGGACAGGGAAAAAAGGACAGCCCCAGCATTTT
-	few	TRBV5-6	TRBJ2-7	CASSLDRTAYEQYF	TGTGCCAGCAGCTTGGATAGGACAGCGTACGAGCAGTACTTC
-	-	TRBV23-1	TRBJ1-2	CASSRPGGNYGYTF	TGCGCCAGCAGTCGCCCGGGGGGTAACTATGGCTACACCTTC
-	-	TRBV5-1	TRBJ2-4	CASSLGEAKNIQYF	TGCGCCAGCAGCTTGGGAGAGGCCAAAAACATTCAGTACTTC
-	-	TRBV6-1	TRBJ2-7	CASSLGGGATEQYF	TGTGCCAGCAGTTTGGGGGGAGGTGCTACTGAGCAGTACTTC